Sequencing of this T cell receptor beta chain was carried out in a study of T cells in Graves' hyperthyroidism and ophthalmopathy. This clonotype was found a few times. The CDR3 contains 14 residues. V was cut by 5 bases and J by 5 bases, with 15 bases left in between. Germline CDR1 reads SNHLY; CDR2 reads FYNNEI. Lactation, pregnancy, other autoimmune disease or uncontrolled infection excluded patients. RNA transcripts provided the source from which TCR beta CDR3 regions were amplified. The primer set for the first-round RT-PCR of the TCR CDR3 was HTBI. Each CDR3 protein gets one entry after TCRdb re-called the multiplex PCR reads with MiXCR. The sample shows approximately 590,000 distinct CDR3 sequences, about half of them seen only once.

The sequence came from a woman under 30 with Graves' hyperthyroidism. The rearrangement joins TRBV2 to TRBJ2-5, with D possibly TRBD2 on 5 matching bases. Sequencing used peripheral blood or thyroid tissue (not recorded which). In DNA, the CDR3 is TGTGCCAGCAGTCGGACGAGAGGGTTCGAGACCCAGTACTTC. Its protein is CASSRTRGFETQYF.